This T cell receptor (beta chain) was identified in a study of T cells after somatic rescue of genetic block. This clone was counted between two and nine times. The V end was cut by 0 bases, the J end by 2 bases, with 12 bases between. This CDR3 contains 16 residues. CDR1 and CDR2 (germline): SGHRS, YFSETQ. Only in-frame clones appear in the TCRdb table, and some are missing; sequencing was by immunoSEQ multiplex PCR. This repertoire shows 11,000 to 15,000 clones, just over 70% found once; its top ten account for 13% to 15%. Sequencing used peripheral blood mononuclear cells (PBMCs). The V call is TRBV5-1, the J call TRBJ2-1; D might be TRBD1 (6 bases). This clonotype was obtained from a boy younger than 18. In nucleotides, the CDR3 is TGCGCCAGCAGCTTGGTGGTGGCAGGGGCCTACAATGAGCAGTTCTTC. Protein: CASSLVVAGAYNEQFF.